This TCR beta chain was profiled in a study of metastatic and nonmetastatic thyroid tumors. For the study at large: Repertoire comparisons spanned blood and tumor or nodule tissue from malignant and benign thyroid patients. Regarding the study as a whole: Versus benign nodules, malignant thyroid tumors reportedly had significantly higher TCR beta diversity, in blood and tumor.

This clone occurred many times. Antigen: not known. The CDR3 sequence is 11 residues long. CDR1 is SNHLY and CDR2 is FYNNEI in the germline V gene. V lost 9 bases and J 4 bases, leaving 9 bases between the germline ends. None of the patients had undergone any treatment ahead of thyroid surgery. In the original analysis: CDR3 was compared across clinicopathological groups, and the resulting differences were used to build a distant-metastasis classifier for papillary thyroid cancer. TCRdb redid the clone calls on the PCR reads using MiXCR. The V and J calls shown here were made by TCRdb, not taken from the authors' results. In the table there are fewer than 55,000 clones, roughly 16% of which are singletons.

The sequence was collected from a female donor with papillary thyroid cancer or a benign thyroid nodule (not recorded which). Some clones in this sample may be carry-over from other donors' samples. The rearrangement joins TRBV2 to TRBJ1-2; D gene ambiguous. Sequenced material: blood. Written as DNA, the CDR3 is TGTGCCAGTGAACAGTCCTATGGCTACACCTTC. Amino acid sequence: CASEQSYGYTF.